Below are 10 T cell receptor beta chains sequenced from a single sample in a study of T cell responses to AZD1222 COVID-19 vaccine. Generated by immunoSEQ multiplex PCR, the TCRdb table keeps only in-frame clones and is missing some. The data contain over 150,000 clones, roughly 87% of them seen just once; the ten biggest clones take up about 2.5%. The sequenced sample was peripheral blood, obtained on day 0 of AZD1222 vaccination. The receptor source for this set is an adult in good health.

This clone was seen once. This rearrangement joins TRBV7-9 to TRBJ2-7; no clear D gene. The ends were cut back, 0 bases at V and 5 bases at J, with 5 bases in the middle. The CDR3 spans 12 residues. Germline lookup yields CDR1 SEHNR and CDR2 FQNEAQ (reference sequence). In DNA, the CDR3 is TGTGCCAGCAGCTTAGCGAAGAACGAGCAGTACTTC. Translated, it gives CASSLAKNEQYF.

This chain connects TRBV2 to TRBJ2-3; 8 positions agree with TRBD2. This CDR3 spans 17 amino acids. Per germline, CDR1 SNHLY and CDR2 FYNNEI. V gave up 6 bases and J gave up 4 bases; unmatched junction bases: 15. CDR3 protein: CASREPLLSGSSDTQYF. The CDR3 DNA is TGTGCCAGCAGAGAACCCTTATTAAGCGGGAGTTCAGATACGCAGTATTTT.

The chain recombines TRBV19 with TRBJ1-5, with TRBD1 identical over 7 bases. The trim removed 9 bases at V and 3 bases at J, leaving 5 bases unmatched. The CDR3 consists of 13 residues. Germline CDR1 LNHDA, CDR2 SQIVND (reference sequence). The CDR3 DNA reads as TGTGCCAGCCAGGGACAGTACAATCAGCCCCAGCATTTT. The encoded protein is CASQGQYNQPQHF.

The chain uses TRBV7-9 and TRBJ2-7; D possibly corresponds to TRBD1 (5 bases). The CDR3 length is 15 residues. The V and J ends lost 5 bases and 4 bases respectively, with 18 bases between them. Germline V gives CDR1 SEHNR, CDR2 FQNEAQ (reference sequence). CDR3 in DNA: TGTGCCAGCAGCGGACCCGACAGCTTTCCTTACGAGCAGTACTTC. Protein product: CASSGPDSFPYEQYF.

This chain joins TRBV6-5 and TRBJ1-5; 8 bases align to TRBD1. The length of the CDR3 is 14 residues. J was trimmed by 4 bases and V by 6 bases; bases with no gene match: 5. Germline CDR1 reads MNHEY; CDR2 reads SVGAGI. The CDR3 here is CASRPDRVNQPQHF. The CDR3 DNA sequence: TGTGCCAGCAGGCCGGACAGGGTTAATCAGCCCCAGCATTTT.

The genes are TRBV7-9 and TRBJ2-3; TRBD2 agrees at 8 bases. This CDR3 has 12 amino acids. Germline values: CDR1 SEHNR, CDR2 FQNEAQ (reference sequence). The junction had 7 bases not matched to a gene; V was cut back by 6 bases and J by 11 bases. The CDR3 loop is CASRRGTRLQYF. Here the CDR3 DNA reads TGTGCCAGCAGGCGAGGGACTAGGCTGCAGTATTTT.

The chain joins TRBV5-8 to TRBJ2-3, with D perhaps TRBD1 or TRBD2 (5 bases each). CDR1 is SGHTS and CDR2 is YDEGEE in the germline V gene. The V end lost 1 base, the J end lost 2 bases, and 11 bases lay between the germline ends. The CDR3 contains 15 residues. The CDR3 loop reads CASSLWGTPTDTQYF. The CDR3 DNA reads as TGTGCCAGCAGCTTGTGGGGGACGCCCACAGATACGCAGTATTTT.

This clone has a handful of counts. The chain combines TRBV7-3 with TRBJ2-7; 10 bases agree with TRBD1. CDR3 length: 16 amino acids. Germline V lookup: CDR1 SGHTA, CDR2 FQGTGA. V shed 8 bases, J shed 3 bases, and the junction held 13 bases outside the gene matches. This chain's CDR3 is CASPIVGQGEGYEQYF. In DNA, the CDR3 is TGTGCCAGCCCCATCGTCGGACAGGGGGAGGGCTACGAGCAGTACTTC.

This clone was seen just once. The V gene is TRBV6-1, the J gene TRBJ2-7, with 7 nucleotides matching TRBD1. With 2 bases clipped from V and 4 bases from J, the junction kept 8 bases outside the gene matches. The V gene's germline CDR1 is MNHNS and CDR2 SASEGT. CDR3 size: 15 residues. CDR3 sequence (DNA): TGTGCCAGCAGTGAATCGGTCCAGGGGGTGTACGAGCAGTACTTC. Translated: CASSESVQGVYEQYF.

The chain links TRBV5-1 to TRBJ2-7; D is unresolved. The CDR3 is 12 amino acids. V gave up 3 bases and J gave up 2 bases, with 6 bases separating them. Germline V gene lookup returns CDR1 SGHRS and CDR2 YFSETQ. CDR3 sequence: CASSSGTYEQYF. CDR3 bases: TGCGCCAGCAGCTCGGGTACCTACGAGCAGTACTTC.